Listed below are T cell receptor beta chains from one sample, sequenced in a study of regulatory T cells in long-lasting Graves disease. One entry per CDR3 protein, called by TCRdb with MiXCR from the multiplex PCR reads. Of 450,000 to 700,000 distinct CDR3 sequences in the sample, approximately 13% were seen once. These data are also associated with another study on T cells in Graves' hyperthyroidism and ophthalmopathy.

Sequences were derived from peripheral blood mononuclear cells (PBMCs), sampled at new diagnosis, from a patient treated with antithyroid drugs. The receptors were gathered from a man under 40 with Graves disease. Both conserved end residues are part of each CDR3. Fields, in order: D gene, J gene, V gene, clone size, CDR3 protein, CDR3 DNA. A D gene is named only where the DNA matches it firmly. Clone size, where shown, is once, few, many, or a class for clones that have expanded.

NA | TRBJ2-2 | TRBV7-2 | many | CASSQTASNTGELFF | TGTGCCAGCAGTCAGACTGCATCGAACACCGGGGAGCTGTTTTTT
NA | TRBJ1-2 | TRBV6-5 | many | CASSYPGTANYGYTF | TGTGCCAGCAGTTACCCGGGGACGGCGAACTATGGCTACACCTTC
NA | TRBJ1-1 | TRBV5-6 | many | CASSLSSMGSFF | TGTGCCAGCAGCTTGTCCAGCATGGGATCTTTCTTT
TRBD1 | TRBJ1-6 | TRBV5-8 | NA | CASSANRGWNSPLHF | TGTGCCAGCAGCGCCAACAGGGGATGGAATTCACCCCTCCACTTT
NA | TRBJ1-2 | TRBV7-2 | many | CASSSPNHHPYGYTF | TGTGCCAGCAGCTCCCCCAACCACCACCCTTATGGCTACACCTTC
TRBD2 | TRBJ2-1 | TRBV5-4 | many | CASSLEGGRNEQFF | TGTGCCAGCAGCTTGGAAGGCGGGAGGAATGAGCAGTTCTTC
NA | TRBJ2-1 | TRBV7-2 | many | CASSLGRHNEQFF | TGTGCCAGCAGCTTAGGGAGGCACAATGAGCAGTTCTTC
TRBD1 | TRBJ2-1 | TRBV5-1 | NA | CASSLARQGTNEQFF | TGCGCCAGCAGCTTGGCAAGACAGGGGACCAATGAGCAGTTCTTC
NA | TRBJ2-7 | TRBV11-2 | many | CASSLLGAGFSRGVYEQYF | TGTGCCAGCAGCTTACTGGGGGCAGGGTTTAGCAGGGGAGTCTACGAGCAGTACTTC
NA | TRBJ2-5 | TRBV6-2/TRBV6-3 | few | CASSYSGKYGTQYF | TGTGCCAGCAGTTATTCGGGGAAGTATGGGACCCAGTACTTC
NA | TRBJ1-5 | TRBV12-3/TRBV12-4 | many | CASSRDLNNQPQHF | TGTGCCAGCAGTCGGGACCTGAACAATCAGCCCCAGCATTTT
TRBD1 | TRBJ1-2 | TRBV29-1 | many | CSVDREGAYGYTF | TGCAGCGTTGATAGGGAGGGGGCCTATGGCTACACCTTC
NA | TRBJ2-7 | TRBV7-8 | many | CASAAIGALPYEQYF | TGTGCCAGCGCAGCCATAGGAGCGCTTCCGTACGAGCAGTACTTC
NA | TRBJ2-1 | TRBV25-1 | many | CASSEGRSSFF | TGTGCCAGCAGTGAAGGGCGGAGCTCGTTCTTC
NA | TRBJ2-7 | TRBV6-1 | NA | CASYTGSIASEQYF | TGTGCCAGCTATACAGGGTCTATCGCGAGCGAGCAGTACTTC
TRBD1 | TRBJ1-6 | TRBV30 | few | CAWSFGTGYNSPLHF | TGTGCCTGGAGTTTCGGGACAGGGTATAATTCACCCCTCCACTTT
NA | TRBJ2-5 | TRBV5-6 | many | CASSFYPETQYF | TGTGCCAGCAGCTTTTACCCAGAGACCCAGTACTTC
NA | TRBJ1-4 | TRBV11-2 | many | CASSLDGANEKLFF | TGTGCCAGCAGCTTGGACGGAGCTAATGAAAAACTGTTTTTT